The 27 T cell receptor beta chains listed next were all sequenced from one sample in a study of T cells in placental villitis. The antigens these receptors bind are not known. Study findings and constraints: Placentae with villitis of unknown etiology showed clonal expansion, median clonality approximately 0.057 versus control about 0.006.

The libraries were made with immunoSEQ v4. The table came from immunoSEQ multiplex PCR; TCRdb's copy has only in-frame clones and leaves some out. There are roughly 2,100 clones in the sample; approximately 81% occur only once, and roughly 9.7% lies in the top ten. The sequencing sample was made of placental tissue containing maternal and fetal cells. The receptors come from a human patient with villitis of unknown etiology; the placental T cells may come from both mother and fetus.

The chain is built from TRBV10-3 and TRBJ2-7; a weak D match, TRBD1 (6 bases). CDR3 size: 12 residues. In germline, CDR1 is ENHRY, CDR2 SYGVKD. V gave up 0 bases and J gave up 6 bases, with 6 bases separating them. The CDR3 DNA follows: TGTGCCATCAGTGAGTCAGGGGGCGAGCAGTACTTC. Encoded protein: CAISESGGEQYF.

The chain has TRBV19 and TRBJ1-6; unclear D gene. Germline lookup yields CDR1 LNHDA and CDR2 SQIVND (reference sequence). V lost 4 bases and J 5 bases, leaving 12 bases between the germline ends. This CDR3 comprises 15 residues. The CDR3: CASSNVNADNSPLHF. The CDR3 DNA reads as TGTGCCAGTAGTAATGTGAATGCCGATAATTCACCCCTCCACTTT.

This rearrangement joins TRBV28 to TRBJ1-2; the D is unclear. This CDR3 is 14 amino acids long. Germline V gives CDR1 MDHEN, CDR2 SYDVKM. Trimming removed 3 bases at V and 3 bases at J, with 11 bases between. In DNA form, the CDR3 reads TGTGCCAGCAGTTTCAACGGCTTCCACTATGGCTACACCTTC. It codes for CASSFNGFHYGYTF.

The chain has TRBV19 and TRBJ1-1; D not resolved. The CDR3 is made up of 12 amino acids. Per germline, CDR1 LNHDA and CDR2 SQIVND (reference sequence). V lost 10 bases and J 3 bases, leaving 12 bases between the germline ends. CDR3 nucleotides: TGTGCCACCCGATCGGGATACACTGAAGCTTTCTTT. Amino acids: CATRSGYTEAFF. Filled out from reference TRBV19 and TRBJ1-1, the complete variable domain reads DGGITQSPKYLFRKEGQNVTLSCEQNLNHDAMYWYRQDPGQGLRLIYYSQIVNDFQKGDIAEGYSVSREKKESFPLTVTSAQKNPTAFYLCATRSGYTEAFFGQGTRLTVV.

The chain combines TRBV2 with TRBJ2-7, with 7 bases matching TRBD2. CDR1 and CDR2 (germline): SNHLY, FYNNEI. The CDR3 spans 12 residues. Trimming cost V 4 bases and J 5 bases; bases outside gene matches: 2. The CDR3 DNA reads TGTGCCAGCAGTGGGACTAGAAACGAGCAGTACTTC. Amino acids: CASSGTRNEQYF.

The CDR3 loop reads CAAKGQGVTEAFF. The CDR3 DNA sequence: TGTGCCGCGAAGGGACAGGGGGTCACTGAAGCTTTCTTT. The chain joins TRBV3-1 (or the pseudogene TRBV3-2) to TRBJ1-1, with TRBD1 matching 11 bases. CDR1 is LGHDT and CDR2 is YNNKEL in the germline V gene (reference sequence). The CDR3 is 13 amino acids. With V trimmed by 11 bases and J by 4 bases, 6 bases remained unmatched.

The CDR3 here is CASSRGLAADNEQFF. CDR3 sequence (DNA): TGCGCCAGCAGCCGGGGGCTAGCGGCAGACAATGAGCAGTTCTTC. The rearrangement links TRBV4-1 to TRBJ2-1; a possible D gene is TRBD2 (7 bases). Trimming removed 4 bases from V and 5 bases from J, with 15 bases in between. Germline values: CDR1 MGHRA, CDR2 YSYEKL. This CDR3 spans 15 amino acids.

The rearrangement uses TRBV9 and TRBJ2-2; no reliable D call. This CDR3 comprises 12 residues. The V end lost 2 bases, the J end lost 7 bases, and 6 bases lay between the germline ends. Germline loops: CDR1 SGDLS, CDR2 YYNGEE. The CDR3 loop is CASSVSVGELFF. DNA for the CDR3: TGTGCCAGCAGCGTTTCCGTCGGGGAGCTGTTTTTT.

On this clone: Sequence at one end of the junction differs from germline and may be a read error. The chain recombines TRBV5-1 with TRBJ2-3, with TRBD2 identical over 7 bases. The germline V gene has CDR1 SGHRS and CDR2 YFSETQ. This CDR3 spans 15 amino acids. Written as DNA, the CDR3 is TGCGCCACCAGCCTCTGGACTAGTAGCGAGGATACGCAGTATTTT. Amino acids: CATSLWTSSEDTQYF.

The rearrangement links TRBV2 to TRBJ2-2; 7 bases agree with TRBD2. The CDR3 is 16 amino acids. Germline assignment: CDR1 SNHLY and CDR2 FYNNEI. The J segment lost 0 bases and the V segment lost 7 bases, leaving 8 bases of the junction unmatched. Here the CDR3 reads CASKRNSGPNTGELFF. CDR3 nucleotide sequence: TGTGCCAGCAAGCGAAATAGCGGGCCGAACACCGGGGAGCTGTTTTTT.

This chain's CDR3 is CASRGETQYF. As DNA, the CDR3 is TGTGCCAGCCGAGGGGAGACCCAGTACTTC. The rearrangement links TRBV28 to TRBJ2-5, with TRBD2 as a possible D gene (5 bases). Germline V gene sequence: CDR1 MDHEN, CDR2 SYDVKM. CDR3 length equals 10 residues. Trimming stripped 8 bases from V and 5 bases from J, with 6 bases between.

A few counts support this clone. The V gene is TRBV2, the J gene TRBJ2-7, with 7 nucleotides matching TRBD2. This CDR3 has 15 amino acids. Trimming took 6 bases from V and 6 from J; bases not matched to a gene: 14. CDR1 is SNHLY and CDR2 is FYNNEI in the germline V gene. CDR3 residues: CASRALLRERSEQYF. CDR3 in DNA: TGTGCCAGCAGGGCCCTCCTGCGGGAGCGGAGCGAGCAGTACTTC.

The genes are TRBV24-1 and TRBJ2-1; D assignment may be TRBD1 or TRBD2 (5 bases each). V gave up 6 bases and J gave up 7 bases, with 15 bases separating them. This CDR3 contains 14 residues. Germline V gene sequence: CDR1 KGHDR, CDR2 SFDVKD. The CDR3 is CATSSPLGVNEQFF. DNA of the CDR3: TGTGCCACCAGTTCACCCCTGGGGGTGAATGAGCAGTTCTTC.

V usage is TRBV6-6 and J usage is TRBJ1-2; D gene ambiguous. Germline V CDR1 and CDR2: MNHNY, SVGAGI (reference sequence). The CDR3 has 13 amino acids. V was pared by 7 bases and J by 5 bases, with 14 bases between. CDR3 residues: CASTPDLLYGYTF. CDR3 DNA sequence: TGTGCCAGCACCCCCGACCTCCTGTATGGCTACACCTTC.

V usage is TRBV2 and J usage is TRBJ1-5, with D perhaps TRBD1 (5 bases). The CDR3 spans 15 residues. CDR1 and CDR2 from the germline V gene are SNHLY and FYNNEI. Trimming took off 6 bases at V and 0 bases at J, with 12 bases between the two ends. The CDR3 protein is CASSGDRYSNQPQHF. In DNA, the CDR3 is TGTGCCAGCAGCGGAGACAGATATAGCAATCAGCCCCAGCATTTT.

This rearrangement joins TRBV4-2 to TRBJ1-2; perhaps TRBD1 as D (6 bases). Deletions cut 4 bases from V and 7 bases from J, with 13 bases between. From germline, CDR1 is LGHNA and CDR2 YNFKEQ. The CDR3 consists of 13 residues. The CDR3 spells CASSPLRGGGYTF. The CDR3 DNA reads as TGTGCCAGCAGCCCCCTCAGAGGGGGTGGCTACACCTTC.

CDR3 bases: TGTGCCAGCAGTGACGGGGGGAGAAGAGGATCACCCCTCCACTTT. Protein sequence: CASSDGGRRGSPLHF. The J gene is TRBJ1-6, the V gene TRBV6-2 or TRBV6-3; D may be TRBD1 (5 bases). The CDR3 has 15 amino acids. Germline V CDR1 and CDR2: MNHEY, SVGEGT. V lost 5 bases to trimming and J lost 10 bases, with 18 bases between them.

The chain joins TRBV14 to TRBJ1-1; the match to TRBD1 covers 10 bases. There are 15 residues in the CDR3. Looked up from germline, CDR1 is SGHDN and CDR2 is FVKESK. Trimming removed 4 bases from V and 3 bases from J; junction bases left unmatched: 5. CDR3 residues: CASSLLGQGDTEAFF. In DNA form, the CDR3 reads TGTGCCAGCAGCCTTCTCGGACAGGGGGACACTGAAGCTTTCTTT. The full variable domain, with the rest looked up from reference TRBV14 and TRBJ1-1, is EAGVTQFPSHSVIEKGQTVTLRCDPISGHDNLYWYRRVMGKEIKFLLHFVKESKQDESGMPNNRFLAERTGGTYSTLKVQPAELEDSGVYFCASSLLGQGDTEAFFGQGTRLTVV.

The V gene is TRBV19, the J gene TRBJ2-7; D is undetermined. V lost 3 bases to trimming and J lost 0 bases, with 12 bases between them. The CDR3 has 15 amino acids. Germline CDR1 LNHDA, CDR2 SQIVND (reference sequence). CDR3 nucleotide sequence: TGTGCCAGTAGTATTCGTTCATCTAGCTCCTACGAGCAGTACTTC. Amino acid sequence: CASSIRSSSSYEQYF.

The rearrangement joins TRBV10-3 to TRBJ1-2, with 7 positions matching TRBD1. Germline CDR1 is ENHRY and CDR2 is SYGVKD. This CDR3 is 14 amino acids long. Unmatched junction bases numbered 4, after V lost 3 bases and J lost 3 bases. This CDR3 reads CAISEFQGDYGYTF. For the CDR3, the DNA is TGTGCCATCAGTGAATTCCAGGGGGACTATGGCTACACCTTC.

This chain links TRBV7-9 with TRBJ2-7; 9 nucleotides align to TRBD1. Germline V gives CDR1 SEHNR, CDR2 FQNEAQ (reference sequence). This CDR3 contains 16 residues. Trimming cost V 5 bases and J 2 bases; bases outside gene matches: 10. The CDR3 is CASSRSRTGAPYEQYF. DNA of the CDR3: TGTGCCAGCAGCCGTTCGAGGACAGGGGCTCCCTACGAGCAGTACTTC. The variable domain in full, completed from reference TRBV7-9 and TRBJ2-7, reads DTGVSQNPRHKITKRGQNVTFRCDPISEHNRLYWYRQTLGQGPEFLTYFQNEAQLEKSRLLSDRFSAERPKGSFSTLEIQRTEQGDSAMYLCASSRSRTGAPYEQYFGPGTRLTVT.

This chain uses TRBV6-5 with TRBJ2-1; no clear D gene. Trimming stripped 6 bases from V and 7 bases from J, with 10 bases between. Per germline, CDR1 MNHEY and CDR2 SVGAGI. CDR3 length equals 12 residues. This CDR3 is CASRSPLNEQFF. The CDR3 DNA is TGTGCCAGCAGGAGTCCTTTGAATGAGCAGTTCTTC.

The chain uses TRBV7-9 and TRBJ1-5, with a possible D match to TRBD1 (6 bases). Germline V lookup: CDR1 SEHNR, CDR2 FQNEAQ (reference sequence). V was shortened by 5 bases and J by 2 bases, with 16 bases between the two germline ends. The CDR3 is 16 amino acids. The CDR3 coding sequence is TGTGCCAGCAGCCCTCTCAGGGGTTGGGGCAATCAGCCCCAGCATTTT. Protein product: CASSPLRGWGNQPQHF.

Comments on this clone: One junction end does not reproduce the germline sequence, and a read error may be involved. The chain carries TRBV3-1 (or the pseudogene TRBV3-2) and TRBJ2-7, with D tentatively TRBD2 (5 bases). CDR1 and CDR2 from the germline V gene are LGHDT and YNNKEL (reference sequence). The CDR3 runs 14 residues. The CDR3 sequence is CVSSLNPGTYEQYF. CDR3 nucleotides: TGTGTCAGCAGCCTTAACCCCGGGACCTACGAGCAGTACTTC.

The chain has TRBV19 and TRBJ2-1, with TRBD2 matching 9 bases. V lost 0 bases to trimming and J lost 12 bases; unmatched junction nucleotides: 15. This CDR3 contains 17 residues. The germline CDR1 and CDR2 sequences are LNHDA and SQIVND (reference sequence). CDR3 nucleotide sequence: TGTGCCAGTAGTATAGATGTGGCTAGCGGGAAGGCGGAAGGGCAGTTCTTC. As protein: CASSIDVASGKAEGQFF.

A word on this clone: A much more abundant neighbour one base away suggests this may be a read error. The same CDR3 also results from other DNA sequences found in this sample. The CDR3 region has the DNA TGTGCCAGCAGTCCGGACAGCAATCAGCCCCAGCATTTT. Amino acids: CASSPDSNQPQHF. The chain joins TRBV28 to TRBJ1-5, with D uncertain. Germline values: CDR1 MDHEN, CDR2 SYDVKM. Trimming pared 5 bases from V and 1 base from J, leaving 6 bases between. The CDR3 runs 13 residues.

This rearrangement joins TRBV5-1 to TRBJ2-5, with 11 bases matching TRBD2. In germline, CDR1 is SGHRS, CDR2 YFSETQ. This CDR3 is 17 amino acids long. V trimming: 3 bases; J trimming: 0 bases; junction bases outside the gene matches: 7. In DNA form, the CDR3 reads TGCGCCAGCAGCTCCGGGACTAGCGGCTTGTACCAAGAGACCCAGTACTTC. Translation: CASSSGTSGLYQETQYF.